One and the same sample provided the 3 T cell receptor beta chains below, sequenced in a study of T cell responses to AZD1222 COVID-19 vaccine. Produced via immunoSEQ multiplex PCR; TCRdb's table is partial and in-frame only. The table records 90,000 to 150,000 clones, approximately 84% of them present only once. The sequencing used peripheral blood, collected on day 0 of AZD1222 vaccination. All receptors come from an adult in good health.

The rearrangement joins TRBV4-3 to TRBJ2-3, with 8 bases lining up with TRBD2. This CDR3 has 15 residues. V lost 1 base, J lost 5 bases, and 5 bases stayed unmatched. Per the germline V gene, CDR1 is LGHNA and CDR2 is YSLEER. CDR3 nucleotides: TGCGCCAGCAGCCAAGGAGCGGGGGCCGGAGATACGCAGTATTTT. This encodes CASSQGAGAGDTQYF.

The J gene is TRBJ2-1, the V gene TRBV12-3 or TRBV12-4; 7 bases fit TRBD2. Trimming cost V 7 bases and J 7 bases; bases outside gene matches: 1. This CDR3 is built from 11 residues. The CDR3 is CASTGGNEQFF. CDR3 DNA: TGTGCCAGCACCGGGGGGAATGAGCAGTTCTTC.

This clone was seen once. The chain couples TRBV28 to TRBJ2-7; possible D gene TRBD1, 5 bases. The CDR3 spans 15 residues. Per the germline V gene, CDR1 is MDHEN and CDR2 is SYDVKM. V shed 2 bases and J shed 4 bases, with 15 bases lying between them. The CDR3 reads CASSLGPGLSYEQYF. The CDR3 DNA reads TGTGCCAGCAGTTTAGGGCCAGGGTTATCTTACGAGCAGTACTTC.